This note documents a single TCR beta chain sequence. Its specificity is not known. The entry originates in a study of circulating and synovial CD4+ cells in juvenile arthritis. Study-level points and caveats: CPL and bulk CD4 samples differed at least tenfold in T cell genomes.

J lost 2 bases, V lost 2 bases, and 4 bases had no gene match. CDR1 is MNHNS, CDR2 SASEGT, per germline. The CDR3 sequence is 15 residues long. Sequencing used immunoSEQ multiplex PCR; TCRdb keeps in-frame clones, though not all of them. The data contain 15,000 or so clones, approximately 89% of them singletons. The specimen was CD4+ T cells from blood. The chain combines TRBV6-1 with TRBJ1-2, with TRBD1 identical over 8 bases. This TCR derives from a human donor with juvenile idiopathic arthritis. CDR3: CASSEWTGPNYGYTF. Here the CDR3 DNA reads TGTGCCAGCAGTGAATGGACAGGGCCGAACTATGGCTACACCTTC.